The clone carrying this T cell receptor (beta chain) was recorded a few times. The antigen is not known. Expressed TCRB transcripts were sequenced because the isolated RNA had all been reverse transcribed beforehand. Generated by immunoSEQ multiplex PCR, the TCRdb table keeps only in-frame clones and is missing some. The table has some 160,000 clones, 9% seen once. This record comes from a study of beta chain features in type 1 diabetes. Study outcomes and limitations: Naive, central memory and regulatory TCRB repertoires appeared more similar among patients than healthy donors. At VDJ recombination sites, type 1 diabetes patients had fewer insertions and more deleted nucleotides. A possible short-template PCR bias applies equally to patients and controls. In all four CD4+ subsets, TCRB CDR3 length was significantly, moderately reduced in type 1 diabetes.

Populations obtained by sorting all exceeded 95% purity. CDR3 length: 14 residues. Per the germline V gene, CDR1 is SEHNR and CDR2 is FQNEAQ (reference sequence). With 1 base clipped from V and 5 bases from J, the junction kept 4 bases outside the gene matches. V is TRBV7-9 and J is TRBJ2-7, with TRBD2 identical over 8 bases. Sequencing was done on a sample of central memory CD4+ T cells from blood. The receptor comes from a woman under 40 with type 1 diabetes. The CDR3 reads CASSLGAGADEQYF. Written as DNA, the CDR3 is TGTGCCAGCAGCTTAGGAGCGGGAGCCGACGAGCAGTACTTC.